This is a list of T cell receptor beta chains from one sample in a study of CD8+ T cells in alopecia areata. Generated by immunoSEQ multiplex PCR, the TCRdb table keeps only in-frame clones and is missing some. The sample consists of 110,000 to 150,000 clones, around 51% of them appearing once. The sample consisted of CD4+ T cells sorted from blood, taken at week 0. The receptors derive from a human donor with alopecia areata. The CDR3 runs from the conserved cysteine through the conserved F or W. A clone size is listed for some rows: how often the clone was seen (once, few, many), or a class if it is expanded.

clone_size j_call cdr3_length v_call cdr3_aa
NA TRBJ2-2 13 TRBV5-1 CATGRWDTGELFF
few TRBJ1-2 15 TRBV6-5 CASRRRARQGERYTF
NA TRBJ2-2 13 TRBV28 CASSPNDTGELFF
NA TRBJ1-1 14 TRBV6-5 CASGVGQGRTEAFF
NA TRBJ2-4 13 TRBV29-1 CSGELGQGGIQYF
once TRBJ1-1 14 TRBV7-9 CASMWGRVNTEAFF
NA TRBJ2-7 14 TRBV10-1 CTKEPEEVSDEQYF
once TRBJ2-3 15 TRBV30 CAWRPTGGAPDTQYF
NA TRBJ2-5 13 TRBV4-3 CASSLQGSETQYF
NA TRBJ2-1 14 TRBV30 CAWRRAGVYNEQFF
many TRBJ2-5 14 TRBV25-1 CASTQGGWQETQYF
once TRBJ1-1 12 TRBV30 CAWGPDGREAFF
NA TRBJ2-7 12 TRBV6-5 CATVTSTYEQYF
few TRBJ2-6 18 TRBV30 CAWSPWGTGFSGANVLTF
NA TRBJ1-5 14 TRBV2 CASSESGTGGIQHF
NA TRBJ1-1 12 TRBV30 CAWSPGTFEAFF
few TRBJ2-7 14 TRBV4-3 CASSLGGGSYEQYF
NA TRBJ2-1 14 TRBV15 CATSRRQDYNEQFF
many TRBJ1-5 15 TRBV6-6 CASSGGRGADQPQHF
NA TRBJ2-1 16 TRBV7-9 CATAESGLAGDREQFF
NA TRBJ2-1 15 TRBV18 CASSPGQSTGNEQFF
few TRBJ2-2 13 TRBV5-1 CASSLAYTGELFF
NA TRBJ2-3 15 TRBV4-2 CASSGGPASTDTQYF
few TRBJ2-4 16 TRBV29-1 CSVYLGLADYLNIQYF
NA TRBJ2-1 15 TRBV5-6 CASSFGGPIGNEQFF
NA TRBJ2-3 13 TRBV9 CASSAQTRDTQYF
NA TRBJ2-5 14 TRBV29-1 CSVAAGGSRETQYF
once TRBJ2-1 14 TRBV13 CASSSRGVGNEQFF
once TRBJ2-6 14 TRBV15 CATSRGGQNNVLTF
NA TRBJ2-1 13 TRBV15 CATSRDFNNEQFF
few TRBJ1-5 14 TRBV30 CAWAGTDSNQPQHF
NA TRBJ1-4 14 TRBV27 CASSRVATNEKLFF
NA TRBJ2-5 13 TRBV27 CASKREGRETQYF
NA TRBJ2-1 12 TRBV7-2 CASSLSHYEQFF
few TRBJ2-3 14 TRBV29-1 CSVDRGGSTDTQYF
NA TRBJ2-3 11 TRBV28 CASSLVDTQYF
NA TRBJ2-1 12 TRBV12-5 CASGLDYNEQFF
NA TRBJ2-7 14 TRBV4-1 CASSQASQVYEQYF
few TRBJ1-1 11 TRBV29-1 CSAYEGARGFF
NA TRBJ2-5 15 TRBV9 CASSVVSGSWETQYF
NA TRBJ1-5 14 TRBV11-2 CASSSDRANQPQHF
NA TRBJ1-2 12 TRBV6-6 CASIPSFGGYTF
NA TRBJ1-1 10 TRBV20-1 CSARDTEAFF
few TRBJ2-7 15 TRBV7-2 CASSSRDRASYEQYF
NA TRBJ1-5 13 TRBV30 CAWSVRGDQPQHF
NA TRBJ2-7 13 TRBV18 CASSPGPNGEQYF
few TRBJ2-5 14 TRBV29-1 CSVEGGGIRETQYF